One and the same sample provided the 20 T cell receptor beta chains below, sequenced in a study of T-cell memory formation after mild COVID-19. TCRdb passed the 5' RACE reads through MiXCR, listing each CDR3 protein once. The sample consists of 350,000 or so distinct CDR3 sequences, less than 25% of them appearing once. The sequencing sample was made of PBMCs or a T cell subset sorted from them (not recorded which). These receptors all stem from a man aged 18-30 years who had mild COVID-19 (a few samples of this study predate the infection). Cell type and time point are not known.

This chain uses TRBV12-3 or TRBV12-4 with TRBJ2-5; D gene unclear. V dropped 4 bases and J dropped 5 bases, with 14 bases sitting between them. The CDR3 totals 14 residues. The CDR3 is CASSSPWSRETQYF. For the CDR3, the DNA is TGTGCCAGCAGTTCTCCCTGGTCACGTGAGACCCAGTACTTC.

The sample holds a few counts of this clonotype. The chain couples TRBV4-3 to TRBJ2-5; TRBD1 might be the D (5 bases). Germline CDR1 reads LGHNA; CDR2 reads YSLEER. V dropped 4 bases and J dropped 4 bases, with 16 bases sitting between them. The CDR3 is 15 amino acids. The CDR3 bases are TGCGCCAGCAGCCGGAGCTCGAGCAGGGTAGAGACCCAGTACTTC. Translating gives CASSRSSSRVETQYF.

This clonotype was observed at least ten times. The genes are TRBV21-1 and TRBJ1-2; the table names TRBD1, a call not compared with the DNA. TRBV21-1 is an annotated pseudogene. The CDR3 has 13 residues. Here the CDR3 reads CASPPGGTGGYTF. The DNA for the CDR3 is TGTGCCAGCCCGCCCGGCGGGACGGGTGGCTACACCTTC.

This clonotype was seen only a few times. The rearrangement joins TRBV29-1 to TRBJ2-2, with D possibly being TRBD1 (5 bases). Germline CDR1 SQVTM, CDR2 ANQGSEA. This CDR3 comprises 14 residues. V lost 5 bases, J lost 2 bases, and 12 bases lay in between. In nucleotides, the CDR3 is TGCAGCGTTTTGGAACAGGCCAACACCGGGGAGCTGTTTTTT. Amino acid sequence: CSVLEQANTGELFF.

Comments on this clonotype: A much more abundant neighbour one base away suggests this may be a read error. This chain connects TRBV7-6 to TRBJ2-7, with 7 nucleotides matching TRBD1. The CDR3 is 15 residues long. The V segment lost 5 bases and the J segment 3 bases; nucleotides outside the gene matches: 10. Germline CDR1 SGHVS, CDR2 FNYEAQ. The CDR3, as DNA: TGTGCCAGCAGCCTACTCAGGGACAGCTACTACGAGCAGTACTTC. This translates into CASSLLRDSYYEQYF.

V is TRBV4-3 and J is TRBJ2-2; D possibly corresponds to TRBD1 (6 bases). V shed 2 bases and J shed 2 bases, with 18 bases lying between them. CDR3 length equals 18 residues. CDR1 LGHNA and CDR2 YSLEER come from the germline V gene. The CDR3 DNA is TGCGCCAGCAGCCAAAATTGGGTGAGACAGGATAACACCGGGGAGCTGTTTTTT. Translation: CASSQNWVRQDNTGELFF.

This clonotype was detected only a few times. The chain joins TRBV5-1 to TRBJ1-6, with 8 bases matching TRBD1. CDR3 length: 14 amino acids. The ends lost 1 base at V and 9 bases at J; junction bases unmatched: 3. Germline assignment: CDR1 SGHRS and CDR2 YFSETQ. CDR3 protein: CASSLQGASSPLHF. In nucleotides, the CDR3 is TGCGCCAGCAGCTTGCAGGGGGCTAGTTCACCCCTCCACTTT.

Only a few counts were recorded for this clonotype. CDR3 DNA: TGCGCCAGCAGCTTGAAAGGGGACTACACTGAAGCTTTCTTT. This gives the protein CASSLKGDYTEAFF. The V gene is TRBV5-1, the J gene TRBJ1-1; possible D gene TRBD1, 5 bases. From germline, CDR1 is SGHRS and CDR2 YFSETQ. This CDR3 is built from 14 residues. Trimming shortened V by 1 base and J by 3 bases, and 10 bases separated the two germline ends.

This rearrangement joins TRBV18 to TRBJ1-2, with D possibly being TRBD1 (6 bases). The germline V gene has CDR1 KGHSH and CDR2 LQKENI. V gave up 3 bases and J gave up 3 bases, with 11 bases separating them. This CDR3 contains 14 residues. The CDR3 DNA reads as TGTGCCAGCTCACCCAGGGGAGCGGACTATGGCTACACCTTC. This gives the protein CASSPRGADYGYTF.

This chain connects TRBV7-6 to TRBJ1-2; 11 bases agree with TRBD1. This CDR3 comprises 14 residues. CDR1 and CDR2 (germline): SGHVS, FNYEAQ. Trimming removed 2 bases from V and 6 bases from J; junction bases left unmatched: 2. The CDR3 loop is CASSLPGQGDGYTF. The CDR3 DNA reads TGTGCCAGCAGCTTACCGGGACAGGGGGATGGCTACACCTTC. The complete variable domain, with remaining parts taken from reference TRBV7-6 and TRBJ1-2, reads GAGVSQSPRYKVTKRGQDVALRCDPISGHVSLYWYRQALGQGPEFLTYFNYEAQQDKSGLPNDRFSAERPEGSISTLTIQRTEQRDSAMYRCASSLPGQGDGYTFGSGTRLTVV.

This clonotype has at least ten counts. This CDR3 is CASSGDRELYEQYF. CDR3 bases: TGTGCCAGCTCAGGCGACAGGGAGCTCTACGAGCAGTACTTC. The chain combines TRBV18 with TRBJ2-7; 7 bases match TRBD1. The trim removed 5 bases at V and 3 bases at J, leaving 7 bases unmatched. The CDR3 has 14 amino acids. Germline V gene sequence: CDR1 KGHSH, CDR2 LQKENI.

This clonotype was seen a few times. The chain links TRBV28 to TRBJ2-7; possible D gene TRBD1, 6 bases. Germline CDR1 is MDHEN and CDR2 is SYDVKM. Trimming took off 5 bases at V and 2 bases at J, with 13 bases between the two ends. The CDR3 loop spans 14 amino acids. Written as DNA, the CDR3 is TGTGCCAGCAGTCCGACAGGTCGCCCCTACGAGCAGTACGTC. Translation gives CASSPTGRPYEQYV.

This chain connects TRBV5-6 to TRBJ1-1, with TRBD1 matching 7 bases. Germline values: CDR1 SGHDT, CDR2 YYEEEE. The CDR3 runs 15 residues. V lost 0 bases to trimming and J lost 5 bases; unmatched junction nucleotides: 7. The CDR3 sequence is CASSLADREGTEAFF. For the CDR3, the DNA is TGTGCCAGCAGCTTGGCAGACAGGGAAGGAACTGAAGCTTTCTTT.

In its sample, this clonotype was seen a few times. The chain recombines TRBV7-9 with TRBJ2-7, with D perhaps being TRBD1 or TRBD2 (5 bases each). Trimming stripped 5 bases from V and 5 bases from J, with 16 bases between. Germline-derived CDR1 and CDR2 are SEHNR and FQNEAQ (reference sequence). The CDR3 spans 14 residues. CDR3: CASSANGGSHEQYV. The CDR3 DNA is TGTGCCAGCAGCGCAAATGGGGGTTCCCACGAGCAGTACGTC.

The chain links TRBV6-5 to TRBJ2-7; D ambiguous. This CDR3 spans 12 amino acids. In germline, CDR1 is MNHEY, CDR2 SVGAGI. The V end lost 6 bases, the J end lost 2 bases, and 8 bases lay between the germline ends. The CDR3 protein is CASRGLAYEQYF. The CDR3 nucleotides are TGTGCCAGCAGGGGGTTGGCCTACGAGCAGTACTTC.

The chain is built from TRBV7-6 and TRBJ1-5; 11 bases map to TRBD1. Germline assignment: CDR1 SGHVS and CDR2 FNYEAQ. This CDR3 contains 16 residues. The ends lost 5 bases at V and 6 bases at J; junction bases unmatched: 9. Here the CDR3 DNA reads TGTGCCAGCAGCCCCGGGACAGGGGGAAGTCGTCAGCCCCAGCATTTT. The encoded protein is CASSPGTGGSRQPQHF.

The CDR3 DNA sequence: TGTGCCACCAGTGATTCCCAGACTAGCTTGGATACGCAGTATTTT. It codes for CATSDSQTSLDTQYF. This chain uses TRBV24-1 with TRBJ2-3; 7 positions match TRBD2. Germline loops: CDR1 KGHDR, CDR2 SFDVKD. V shed 2 bases, J shed 6 bases, and the junction held 7 bases outside the gene matches. CDR3 size: 15 residues.

This sequence joins TRBV28 and TRBJ1-6, with 9 bases fitting TRBD1. V was clipped by 5 bases and J by 6 bases; unmatched bases: 11. The CDR3 sequence is 17 residues long. From germline, CDR1 is MDHEN and CDR2 SYDVKM. CDR3 sequence: CASSLSGDRVGNSPLHF. The CDR3 DNA is TGTGCCAGCAGTCTCAGCGGGGACAGGGTTGGTAATTCACCCCTCCACTTT.

This clonotype was seen ten or more times. This chain uses TRBV20-1 with TRBJ2-3, with 10 nucleotides matching TRBD2. Germline CDR1 is DFQATT and CDR2 is SNEGSKA (reference sequence). The V gene end was trimmed by 4 bases and the J gene end by 1 base; junction bases not matched to a gene: 11. This CDR3 has 17 residues. The CDR3 DNA follows: TGCAGTGCTATTCGGCTAGCGGGGGCCGGGGGCACAGATACGCAGTATTTT. Residues: CSAIRLAGAGGTDTQYF.

V is TRBV29-1 and J is TRBJ2-1; TRBD1 agrees at 9 bases. Germline V gene data show CDR1 as SQVTM and CDR2 as ANQGSEA. CDR3 size: 15 residues. V shed 0 bases and J 3 bases; nucleotides not matched to a gene: 3. CDR3 nucleotides: TGCAGCGTTGAAGATAGACAGGGGGTCTACAATGAGCAGTTCTTC. Translation: CSVEDRQGVYNEQFF.